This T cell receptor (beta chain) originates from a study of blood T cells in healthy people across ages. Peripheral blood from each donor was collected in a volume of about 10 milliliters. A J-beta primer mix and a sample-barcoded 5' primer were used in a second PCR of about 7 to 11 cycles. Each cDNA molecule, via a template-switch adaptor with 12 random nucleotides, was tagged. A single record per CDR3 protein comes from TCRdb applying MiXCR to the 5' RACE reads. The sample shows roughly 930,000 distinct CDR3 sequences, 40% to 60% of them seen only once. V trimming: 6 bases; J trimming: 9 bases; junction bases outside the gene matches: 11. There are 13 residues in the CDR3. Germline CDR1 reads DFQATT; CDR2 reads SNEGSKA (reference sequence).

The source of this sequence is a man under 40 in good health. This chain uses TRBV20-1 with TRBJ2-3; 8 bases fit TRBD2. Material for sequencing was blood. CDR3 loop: CSAPGLGAMTQYF. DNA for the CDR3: TGCAGTGCACCGGGACTAGGGGCCATGACGCAGTATTTT.